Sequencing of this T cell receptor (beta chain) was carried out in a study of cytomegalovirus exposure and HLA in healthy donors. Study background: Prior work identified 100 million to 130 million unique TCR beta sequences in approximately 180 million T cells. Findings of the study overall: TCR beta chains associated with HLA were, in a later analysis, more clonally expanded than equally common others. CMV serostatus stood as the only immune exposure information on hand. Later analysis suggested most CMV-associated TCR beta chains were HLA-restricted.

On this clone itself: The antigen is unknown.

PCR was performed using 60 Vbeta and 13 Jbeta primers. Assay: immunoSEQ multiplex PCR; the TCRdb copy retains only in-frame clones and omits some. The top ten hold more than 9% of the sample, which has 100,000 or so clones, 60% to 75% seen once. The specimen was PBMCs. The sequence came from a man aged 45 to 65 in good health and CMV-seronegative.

CDR3 DNA: TGTGCCAGTAGTATAGGTGCAGGGGCCGCATATGGCTACACCTTC. This gives the protein CASSIGAGAAYGYTF. The chain employs TRBV19 and TRBJ1-2, with a tentative D call TRBD1 (6 bases). The CDR3 has 15 amino acids. The V end was cut by 1 base, the J end by 5 bases, with 14 bases between. The germline CDR1 and CDR2 sequences are LNHDA and SQIVND (reference sequence).